One and the same sample provided the 11 T cell receptor beta chains below, sequenced in a study of cytomegalovirus exposure and HLA in healthy donors. Clones were sequenced by immunoSEQ multiplex PCR, and TCRdb holds only the in-frame ones, with some missing. The repertoire consists of approximately 200,000 clones, with about 81% occurring once and the leading ten covering around 1.3%. Material: PBMCs. These TCRs come from a woman in her thirties in good health and CMV-seronegative.

With respect to this clone: The junction shows a germline mismatch at one end, possibly a read error. V and J are TRBV12-5 and TRBJ2-7, with D perhaps matching TRBD2 (5 bases). The CDR3 runs 15 residues. Germline V gene sequence: CDR1 LGHNT, CDR2 FRNRAP. This CDR3 reads CASALDPAVSYEQYF. CDR3 DNA sequence: TGTGCTAGTGCTTTGGATCCAGCGGTGTCTTACGAGCAGTACTTC.

This sequence joins TRBV2 and TRBJ2-7; possible D gene TRBD2, 6 bases. CDR3 length: 15 amino acids. V was pared by 11 bases and J by 0 bases, with 20 bases between. The germline gives CDR1 SNHLY, CDR2 FYNNEI. The CDR3 nucleotides are TGTGCCGCCAGAGGAGCGGGCAGGAGCTCCTACGAGCAGTACTTC. Its translation is CAARGAGRSSYEQYF.

The chain has TRBV28 and TRBJ1-3; D is perhaps TRBD1 (6 bases). This CDR3 has 14 residues. Per the germline V gene, CDR1 is MDHEN and CDR2 is SYDVKM. V lost 2 bases and J lost 6, with 11 bases in between. DNA of the CDR3: TGTGCCAGCAGTTTAGGCACAGGGTTAAACACCATATATTTT. Amino acids: CASSLGTGLNTIYF. Filled out from reference TRBV28 and TRBJ1-3, the complete variable domain reads DVKVTQSSRYLVKRTGEKVFLECVQDMDHENMFWYRQDPGLGLRLIYFSYDVKMKEKGDIPEGYSVSREKKERFSLILESASTNQTSMYLCASSLGTGLNTIYFGEGSWLTVV.

The chain uses TRBV21-1 and TRBJ2-2; the D call of TRBD2 is as the table states it, not checked on the DNA. TRBV21-1 is noted as a pseudogene. The CDR3 length is 19 residues. CDR3 in DNA: TGTGCCAGCAGCCAATTCAAGACTATTTGTCTCCCCCACACCGGGGAGCTGTTTTTT. As protein: CASSQFKTICLPHTGELFF.

The table lists this clone with a count of one. This chain joins TRBV7-9 and TRBJ2-1, with a tentative D call TRBD2 (5 bases). The germline gives CDR1 SEHNR, CDR2 FQNEAQ (reference sequence). This CDR3 is 13 amino acids long. Trimming removed 5 bases at V and 10 bases at J, with 15 bases between. CDR3 coding DNA: TGTGCCAGCAGCCAAATGGACGGGGTGGAGCAGTTCTTC. Its protein product is CASSQMDGVEQFF.

This chain links TRBV6-5 with TRBJ2-3, with 12 bases lining up with TRBD2. CDR1 and CDR2 (germline): MNHEY, SVGAGI. The CDR3 spans 15 residues. V was clipped by 5 bases and J by 6 bases; unmatched bases: 6. The CDR3 loop is CASSPSGGASDTQYF. The CDR3 DNA reads as TGTGCCAGCAGTCCTAGCGGGGGGGCATCCGATACGCAGTATTTT.

The chain carries TRBV5-4 and TRBJ2-7; TRBD2 matches at 13 bases. Trimming cost V 0 bases and J 7 bases; bases outside gene matches: 10. Germline CDR1 is SGHNT and CDR2 is YYREEE (reference sequence). This CDR3 has 17 residues. CDR3 sequence: CASSLDGGTSGIREQYF. In DNA, the CDR3 is TGTGCCAGCAGCTTGGACGGGGGGACTAGCGGGATCAGGGAGCAGTACTTC.

The CDR3 DNA is TGTGCCAGCAAGAACGACAGGGGATATGAAAAACTGTTTTTT. Protein product: CASKNDRGYEKLFF. This sequence joins TRBV6-1 and TRBJ1-4, with 8 bases identical to TRBD1. V gave up 7 bases and J gave up 6 bases; unmatched junction bases: 7. CDR1 and CDR2 from the germline V gene are MNHNS and SASEGT. The CDR3 covers 14 residues.

This chain uses TRBV5-1 with TRBJ2-2; D might be TRBD1 (6 bases). V was pared by 1 base and J by 7 bases, with 14 bases between. Germline CDR1 reads SGHRS; CDR2 reads YFSETQ. The CDR3 loop spans 15 amino acids. CDR3 DNA: TGCGCCAGCAGCTTGATTCTACAGGGCGGCGGGGAGCTGTTTTTT. Protein sequence: CASSLILQGGGELFF. Full variable domain (missing parts from reference TRBV5-1 and TRBJ2-2): KAGVTQTPRYLIKTRGQQVTLSCSPISGHRSVSWYQQTPGQGLQFLFEYFSETQRNKGNFPGRFSGRQFSNSRSEMNVSTLELGDSALYLCASSLILQGGGELFFGEGSRLTVL.

This chain links TRBV6-6 with TRBJ2-1; 7 bases are a match to TRBD2. Germline V gene lookup returns CDR1 MNHNY and CDR2 SVGAGI (reference sequence). V shed 6 bases and J 4 bases; nucleotides not matched to a gene: 6. This CDR3 contains 14 residues. The CDR3 region has the DNA TGTGCCAGCAGGCTCGGGGAGGGATACAATGAGCAGTTCTTC. Its protein is CASRLGEGYNEQFF.

The chain uses TRBV7-9 and TRBJ1-2, with 8 bases lining up with TRBD1. V dropped 5 bases and J dropped 1; count of bases not matched to a gene: 15. CDR1 and CDR2 from the germline V gene are SEHNR and FQNEAQ (reference sequence). The CDR3 length is 18 residues. CDR3 region: CASSPGTGLRIFNYGYTF. DNA for the CDR3: TGTGCCAGCAGCCCTGGGACAGGTCTCAGGATTTTTAACTATGGCTACACCTTC.